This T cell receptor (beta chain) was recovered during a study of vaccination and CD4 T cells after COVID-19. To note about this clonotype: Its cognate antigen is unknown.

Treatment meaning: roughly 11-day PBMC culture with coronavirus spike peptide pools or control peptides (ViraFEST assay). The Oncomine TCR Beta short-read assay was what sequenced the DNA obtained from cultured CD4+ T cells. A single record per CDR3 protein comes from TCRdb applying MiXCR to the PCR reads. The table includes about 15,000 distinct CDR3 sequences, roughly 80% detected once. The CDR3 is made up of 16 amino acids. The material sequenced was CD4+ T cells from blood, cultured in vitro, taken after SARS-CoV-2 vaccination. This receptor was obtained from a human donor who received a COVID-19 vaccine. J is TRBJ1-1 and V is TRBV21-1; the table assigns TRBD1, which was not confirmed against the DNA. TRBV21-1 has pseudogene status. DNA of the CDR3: TGTGCCAGCACCACAATTCCAAGACAGGGGAACACTGAAGCTTTCTTT. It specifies CASTTIPRQGNTEAFF.